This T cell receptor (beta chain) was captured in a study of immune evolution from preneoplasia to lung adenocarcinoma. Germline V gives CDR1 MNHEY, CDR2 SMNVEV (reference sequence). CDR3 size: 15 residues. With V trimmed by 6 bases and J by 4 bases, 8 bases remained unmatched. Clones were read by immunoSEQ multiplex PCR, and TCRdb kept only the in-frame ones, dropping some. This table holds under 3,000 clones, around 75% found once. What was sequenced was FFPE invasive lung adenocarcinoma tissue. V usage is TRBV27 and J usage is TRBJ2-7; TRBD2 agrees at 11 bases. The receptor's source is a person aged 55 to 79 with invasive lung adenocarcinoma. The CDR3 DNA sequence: TGTGCCAGCAGCCTAACTAGCGGGGGTATATACGAGCAGTACTTC. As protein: CASSLTSGGIYEQYF.